What follows are 5 T cell receptor beta chains derived from one specimen sequenced in a study of T cells after yellow fever vaccination. TCRdb ran MiXCR on the 5' RACE reads and lists one entry per CDR3 protein. The sample contains about 320,000 distinct CDR3 sequences, 3.5% to 4.5% of which appear only once. This sample comprised PBMCs, obtained 15 days after the yellow fever booster vaccination. Every receptor here comes from a man aged 18 to 30 who received the YFV17D yellow fever vaccine.

This clonotype occurred many times. The gene calls are TRBV6-2 or TRBV6-3 and TRBJ2-7; 11 bases map to TRBD1. This CDR3 is built from 13 residues. Germline CDR1 reads MNHEY; CDR2 reads SVGEGT. V lost 6 bases, J lost 9 bases, and 7 bases stayed unmatched. The CDR3 loop is CASRLAGTGGQYF. As DNA, the CDR3 is TGTGCCAGCAGACTCGCCGGGACAGGGGGGCAGTACTTC.

This clonotype appeared many times. The V gene is TRBV4-1, the J gene TRBJ1-3; no clear D. The CDR3 spans 16 residues. V dropped 1 base and J dropped 0 bases, with 10 bases sitting between them. Germline V lookup: CDR1 MGHRA, CDR2 YSYEKL. The CDR3 loop reads CASSQVLALSGNTIYF. CDR3 coding DNA: TGCGCCAGCAGCCAAGTCTTAGCACTCTCTGGAAACACCATATATTTT.

The V and J genes are TRBV6-2 or TRBV6-3 and TRBJ2-7, with unresolved D. This CDR3 contains 14 residues. Germline values: CDR1 MNHEY, CDR2 SVGEGT. The germline V and J ends were trimmed by 2 bases and 2 bases, with 10 bases remaining between them. DNA for the CDR3: TGTGCCAGCAGTTACGATACCACTACCTACGAGCAGTACGTC. Translation: CASSYDTTTYEQYV.

This clonotype was observed at least ten times. The rearrangement links TRBV5-1 to TRBJ2-3, with TRBD1 matching over 8 bases. V gave up 4 bases and J gave up 4 bases; unmatched junction bases: 8. CDR3 size: 15 residues. Looked up from germline, CDR1 is SGHRS and CDR2 is YFSETQ. CDR3: CASSRTGIGSDTQYF. CDR3 nucleotides: TGCGCCAGCAGCCGGACAGGGATCGGCTCAGATACGCAGTATTTT.

This clonotype was counted between two and nine times. V is TRBV4-1 and J is TRBJ1-4; D might be TRBD1 (5 bases). V dropped 5 bases and J dropped 2 bases, with 9 bases sitting between them. The CDR3 has 14 residues. Germline-derived CDR1 and CDR2 are MGHRA and YSYEKL. This CDR3 is CASSFRQTNEKLFF. The CDR3, as DNA: TGCGCCAGCAGCTTCAGACAGACTAATGAAAAACTGTTTTTT.